Listed below are T cell receptor beta chains from one sample, sequenced in a study of T cell clonotyping in hematopoietic cell transplantation. Assay: immunoSEQ multiplex PCR; the TCRdb copy retains only in-frame clones and omits some. The sample yields 25,000 to 35,000 clones, under 95% seen once. Source: peripheral blood mononuclear cells, taken before stem cell transplant. These receptors came from a man aged 50 to 59 with acute myeloid leukemia. Some clones in this sample may be carry-over from other donors' samples. Each CDR3 is given with its conserved first and last residue. D genes are given only for firm matches. The size of a clone is reported for some rows only, either as once, few or many, or as a class for expanded clones.

j_call v_call d_call clone_size cdr3_nt cdr3_aa
TRBJ1-3 TRBV9 NA NA TGTGCCAGCAGCGTACATCAGGACGCTGGAAACACCATATATTTT CASSVHQDAGNTIYF
TRBJ1-2 TRBV15 NA NA TGTGCCACCAGCGTGGGAATAAAAACGGGCTACACCTTC CATSVGIKTGYTF
TRBJ2-1 TRBV27 TRBD2 once TGTGCCAGCAGTTTACTGACTAGCGGGGGGGGGAATGAGCAGTTCTTC CASSLLTSGGGNEQFF
TRBJ2-3 TRBV4-3 TRBD2 NA TGCGCCAGCAGCCAGAAGTACGGGGGGGCGACAGATACGCAGTATTTT CASSQKYGGATDTQYF
TRBJ2-2 TRBV27 TRBD2 NA TGTGCCAGCAGTTTTAGCCTAGCGGGAGGCGGGGAGCTGTTTTTT CASSFSLAGGGELFF
TRBJ2-2 TRBV19 NA NA TGTGCCAGTAGGGAGCGGTCGAACACCGGGGAGCTGTTTTTT CASRERSNTGELFF
TRBJ1-1 TRBV11-1 NA NA TGTGCCAGCAGCTTACGGGGGGAGAACACTGAAGCTTTCTTT CASSLRGENTEAFF
TRBJ1-1 TRBV29-1 NA NA TGCAGCGTTGAAAAAGGGGGGGGAACTGAAGCTTTCTTT CSVEKGGGTEAFF
TRBJ2-7 TRBV19 TRBD1 NA TGTGCCAGTAGTACGTCCCGGGACAGGGGGGAGCAGTACTTC CASSTSRDRGEQYF
TRBJ2-3 TRBV4-3 NA NA TGCGCCAGCAGCCAAGATCCCAGTTACACAGATACGCAGTATTTT CASSQDPSYTDTQYF
TRBJ2-2 TRBV7-9 TRBD2 NA TGTGCCAGCAGCTATTGGGGGGGATCGCACACCGGGGAGCTGTTTTTT CASSYWGGSHTGELFF
TRBJ1-2 TRBV9 NA NA TGTGCCAGCAGCTCTCACTTTCCCGGGGTCTGGGGCTACACCTTC CASSSHFPGVWGYTF
TRBJ2-1 TRBV6-4 TRBD2 NA TGTGCCAGCAGTGACAGTAAGCGGGGGGGGATGGATGAGCAGTTCTTC CASSDSKRGGMDEQFF
TRBJ2-5 TRBV6-5 TRBD1 few TGTGCCAGCACGGGTAAAACAGGGGTACAAGAGACCCAGTACTTC CASTGKTGVQETQYF
TRBJ2-7 TRBV5-5 NA once TGTGCCAGCAGCTTCTCAGGGGCCTACGAGCAGTACTTC CASSFSGAYEQYF
TRBJ2-5 TRBV13 TRBD1 few TGTGCCAGCAGCCCAGCCGGGACAGGGGGAGAGACCCAGTACTTC CASSPAGTGGETQYF
TRBJ2-7 TRBV6-5 NA NA TGTGCCAGCACCTCCGGCGGGCAGGGACGGTACTTC CASTSGGQGRYF
TRBJ2-7 TRBV10-3 NA NA TGTGCCATCAGTGAGTCTTTTCTTCGCTACGAGCAGTACTTC CAISESFLRYEQYF
TRBJ2-1 TRBV19 NA NA TGTGCCAGTAGTATAGGTGTCAGGGTTGGTAGGAATGAGCAGTTCTTC CASSIGVRVGRNEQFF
TRBJ1-2 TRBV28 NA once TGTGCCAGCAGTTTAGAGGGAACCAACTATGGCTACACCTTC CASSLEGTNYGYTF
TRBJ2-5 TRBV7-8 NA NA TGTGCCAGCGTTATCCAAGAGACCCAGTACTTC CASVIQETQYF
TRBJ2-2 TRBV30 TRBD2 NA TGTGCCTGGAGCTATGGACTAGCGGGAGTGGTCGGGGAGCTGTTTTTT CAWSYGLAGVVGELFF
TRBJ1-1 TRBV2 NA once TGTGCCAGCAGTGACCCCGGGGGGGGGAGGAACACTGAAGCTTTCTTT CASSDPGGGRNTEAFF
TRBJ2-7 TRBV19 NA few TGTGCCAGTAGTGCACGGACGCGGGAGCAGTACTTC CASSARTREQYF
TRBJ1-2 TRBV7-9 NA NA TGTGCCAGCAGCTTATCTTCGTCCAGCCTCTATGGCTACACCTTC CASSLSSSSLYGYTF
TRBJ2-3 TRBV5-6 NA NA TGTGCCAGCAGTTCCGGGGGTACAGATACGCAGTATTTT CASSSGGTDTQYF
TRBJ1-1 TRBV21-1 NA NA TGTGCCAGCAGCTCCCCCGGACGGATGAACACTGAAGCTTTCTTT CASSSPGRMNTEAFF
TRBJ1-4 TRBV5-6 TRBD1 NA TGTGCCAGCAGCAGGGGGACAGGGGGAAAGGATGAAAAACTGTTTTTT CASSRGTGGKDEKLFF
TRBJ1-6 TRBV7-9 NA NA TGTGCCAGCACCAAAGAGGGAAGGAATTCACCCCTCCACTTT CASTKEGRNSPLHF
TRBJ1-6 TRBV28 NA NA TGTGCCAGCCATCTTCGGGGCAGACCGGATTCACCCCTCCACTTT CASHLRGRPDSPLHF
TRBJ1-5 TRBV11-2 TRBD1 NA TGTGCCAGCAGCTTAGCAGGGGGCGGTCAGCCCCAGCATTTT CASSLAGGGQPQHF
TRBJ1-2 TRBV4-2 NA NA TGTGCCAGCAGCCAAGATCGTTGGGGTGAAAGACAGGTAGAGAGGACCTATGGCTACACCTTC CASSQDRWGERQVERTYGYTF
TRBJ1-1 TRBV7-6 TRBD1 NA TGTGCCAGCAGCCCGACAGGGATGAACACTGAAGCTTTCTTT CASSPTGMNTEAFF
TRBJ2-2 TRBV5-1 NA NA TGCGCCAGCACCTTAACGGACGCCGGGGAGCTGTTTTTT CASTLTDAGELFF
TRBJ2-1 TRBV30 NA NA TGTGCCTGGAAGCCACAGGGTTTTTCGGGTGGCGAGCAGTTCTTC CAWKPQGFSGGEQFF
TRBJ2-2 TRBV5-1 NA NA TGCGCCAGCAGCTTGGCTCCCCCTCTAGGGGAGCTGTTTTTT CASSLAPPLGELFF
TRBJ2-7 TRBV25-1 TRBD2 NA TGTGCCAGCAGTGATCCCAGCGGGGGGGCCTACGAGCAGTACTTC CASSDPSGGAYEQYF
TRBJ2-6 TRBV30 NA once TGTGCCTGGGGACTTTCTGGGGCCAACGTCCTGACTTTC CAWGLSGANVLTF
TRBJ2-1 TRBV7-6 TRBD1 NA TGTGCCAGCAGCTTAGAGCTTCTGGACAGGAATGAGCAGTTCTTC CASSLELLDRNEQFF
TRBJ2-1 TRBV19 NA NA TGTGCCAGTAGCCCATATTATTCAGGTAGCGGTGAGCAGTTCTTC CASSPYYSGSGEQFF
TRBJ2-7 TRBV27 TRBD2 NA TGTGCCAGCAGTGTGACGGGACTAGCGGGGTCCTACGAGCAGTACTTC CASSVTGLAGSYEQYF
TRBJ2-5 TRBV29-1 NA NA TGCAGCGTTGTAGGGTTACAAGAGACCCAGTACTTC CSVVGLQETQYF
TRBJ2-7 TRBV4-1 TRBD2 once TGCGCCAGCAGCCCTCACTGGGAGGCGGGAGCCTACGAGCAGTACTTC CASSPHWEAGAYEQYF
TRBJ1-1 TRBV7-9 NA NA TGTGCCAGCAGCTTACCTACATCAGAAGCTTTCTTT CASSLPTSEAFF
TRBJ2-1 TRBV2 TRBD2 once TGTGCCAGCAGTGAAACTGGACTAGCGGGGAATGAGCAGTTCTTC CASSETGLAGNEQFF
TRBJ1-5 TRBV5-6 NA NA TGTGCCAGCAGCTTCCTCCTGGCAGAGCCCCAGCATTTT CASSFLLAEPQHF